A single sample gave rise to the 10 T cell receptor beta chains below, sequenced in a study of beta chain features in type 1 diabetes. The isolated RNA, all of it, was reverse transcribed, so expressed TCRB transcripts were what got sequenced. Sequencing was performed with immunoSEQ multiplex PCR; in TCRdb, only in-frame clones are kept and a portion is missing. Counted here are 250,000 or so clones, 27% occurring once; the ten biggest clones make up 4%. Sequenced: central memory CD4+ T cells from blood. These receptors all come from a man younger than 45 in good health.

This clone was seen at least ten times. The rearrangement uses TRBV19 and TRBJ2-4; D is possibly TRBD2 (6 bases). Trimming stripped 6 bases from V and 11 bases from J, with 14 bases between. Germline CDR1 and CDR2: LNHDA and SQIVND (reference sequence). There are 12 residues in the CDR3. CDR3 protein: CASSGWRGVQYF. Written as DNA, the CDR3 is TGTGCCAGTAGCGGATGGAGGGGCGTTCAGTACTTC.

This clone has only a few counts. The rearrangement joins TRBV20-1 to TRBJ2-5; D remains ambiguous. This CDR3 has 11 amino acids. V lost 6 bases, J lost 11 bases, and 16 bases lay in between. CDR1 and CDR2 (germline): DFQATT, SNEGSKA (reference sequence). This CDR3 reads CSASKVGLQYF. The CDR3 DNA is TGCAGTGCCTCTAAGGTGGGCCTGCAGTACTTC.

The chain joins TRBV30 to TRBJ2-3; D is tentatively TRBD1 or TRBD2 (5 bases each). The CDR3 contains 12 residues. CDR1 is GTSNPN, CDR2 SVGIG, per germline (reference sequence). The V and J ends lost 7 bases and 4 bases respectively, with 12 bases between them. CDR3 sequence reads: CALGRTADTQYF. As DNA, the CDR3 is TGTGCCTTGGGACGTACAGCAGATACGCAGTATTTT.

This rearrangement joins TRBV15 to TRBJ2-1; D may match TRBD1 or TRBD2 (5 bases each). V lost 4 bases, J lost 10 bases, and 17 bases lay in between. The CDR3 loop spans 14 amino acids. From germline, CDR1 is LNHNV and CDR2 YYDKDF (reference sequence). CDR3: CATSIETGRQEQFF. CDR3 coding DNA: TGTGCCACCAGCATCGAAACGGGACGTCAAGAGCAGTTCTTC.

The CDR3 protein is CASSQGLAGWHTQYF. CDR3 nucleotides: TGCGCCAGCAGCCAAGGACTAGCGGGGTGGCATACGCAGTATTTT. The chain joins TRBV4-3 to TRBJ2-3; TRBD2 agrees at 11 bases. The CDR3 covers 15 residues. Germline V CDR1 and CDR2: LGHNA, YSLEER. V lost 1 base to trimming and J lost 7 bases; unmatched junction nucleotides: 4.

This clone appeared a few times. The rearrangement uses TRBV10-3 and TRBJ1-5; D remains unclear. Germline V gene lookup returns CDR1 ENHRY and CDR2 SYGVKD. Trimming left V 2 bases short and J 5 bases short, with 10 bases between. The CDR3 is 14 residues long. The CDR3 region has the DNA TGTGCCATCAGTGAGCCAACCAGAGATCAGCCCCAGCATTTT. Amino acids: CAISEPTRDQPQHF.

The V gene is TRBV6-1, the J gene TRBJ2-3, with 8 bases lining up with TRBD2. The CDR3 has 17 residues. V shed 0 bases, J shed 1 base, and the junction held 6 bases outside the gene matches. Germline CDR1 and CDR2: MNHNS and SASEGT. The DNA for the CDR3 is TGTGCCAGCAGTGAAGCGCTCCCCGGGAGGGGCACAGATACGCAGTATTTT. Protein sequence: CASSEALPGRGTDTQYF.

This clone was seen only a few times. This rearrangement joins TRBV4-3 to TRBJ2-7, with 7 bases matching TRBD2. This CDR3 spans 16 amino acids. J gave up 0 bases and V 3 bases, and 8 bases lay outside the gene matches. Germline V lookup: CDR1 LGHNA, CDR2 YSLEER. The CDR3 DNA is TGCGCCAGCAGCCATCCCGGTCCGGGGGGCTCCTACGAGCAGTACTTC. Its protein is CASSHPGPGGSYEQYF.

Note on this clone: The sample holds other DNA sequences that translate to the same CDR3. This chain links TRBV29-1 with TRBJ2-7, with 10 bases matching TRBD1. The CDR3 covers 16 residues. J gave up 1 base and V 1 base, and 7 bases lay outside the gene matches. Germline values: CDR1 SQVTM, CDR2 ANQGSEA. The CDR3 DNA reads as TGCAGCGTTGAAGGGTTGACAGGGGGCTGGTCCTACGAGCAGTACTTC. Translated: CSVEGLTGGWSYEQYF.

The chain carries TRBV6-5 and TRBJ2-5, with TRBD2 matching over 12 bases. The CDR3 is made up of 14 amino acids. The germline V gene has CDR1 MNHEY and CDR2 SVGAGI. V shed 6 bases, J shed 6 bases, and the junction held 5 bases outside the gene matches. CDR3: CASRASGGAKTQYF. DNA for the CDR3: TGTGCCAGCAGGGCTAGCGGGGGGGCGAAGACCCAGTACTTC.